These 30 T cell receptor beta chains share one sample of origin, sequenced in a study of cytomegalovirus exposure and HLA in healthy donors. Researchers ran the PCR with 60 Vbeta and 13 Jbeta primers. Here immunoSEQ multiplex PCR was the method, and the copy in TCRdb shows in-frame clones only, minus some. The profile shows 65,000 to 85,000 clones, about 70% of them singletons. The source material was PBMCs. The receptors originated from a male donor in good health and CMV-seropositive.

The chain uses TRBV7-9 and TRBJ2-5, with TRBD2 matching over 8 bases. V lost 5 bases to trimming and J lost 4 bases; unmatched junction nucleotides: 12. Looked up from germline, CDR1 is SEHNR and CDR2 is FQNEAQ (reference sequence). This CDR3 comprises 16 residues. The CDR3 coding sequence is TGTGCCAGCAGCCCAGTCGGGGCTAGCGGGTCAGAGACCCAGTACTTC. Its protein is CASSPVGASGSETQYF.

Only a few counts were recorded for this clone. V gene TRBV18 combines with J gene TRBJ2-3, with D perhaps TRBD1 (6 bases). Trimming cost V 4 bases and J 2 bases, with 10 bases left between them. Per germline, CDR1 KGHSH and CDR2 LQKENI. The CDR3 contains 14 residues. This chain's CDR3 is CASSLRDNTDTQYF. As DNA, the CDR3 is TGTGCCAGCTCACTCCGGGACAACACAGATACGCAGTATTTT.

The chain joins TRBV5-1 to TRBJ2-7; D is possibly TRBD2 (6 bases). Trimming removed 4 bases at V and 7 bases at J, with 18 bases between. Germline loops: CDR1 SGHRS, CDR2 YFSETQ. This CDR3 has 14 amino acids. The CDR3 loop reads CASSPEAGLGEQYF. The CDR3 nucleotides are TGCGCCAGCAGCCCGGAGGCGGGGCTGGGTGAGCAGTACTTC.

This chain links TRBV30 with TRBJ2-1, with D perhaps matching TRBD2 (5 bases). Trimming removed 5 bases at V and 4 bases at J, with 15 bases between. The CDR3 is 14 residues long. CDR1 and CDR2 from the germline V gene are GTSNPN and SVGIG (reference sequence). CDR3 residues: CAWHNRGSYNEQFF. For the CDR3, the DNA is TGTGCCTGGCACAATAGAGGGTCGTACAATGAGCAGTTCTTC.

This clone was observed a handful of times. The V and J genes are TRBV4-1 and TRBJ2-6; TRBD1 aligns across 12 bases. The CDR3 sequence is 19 residues long. J lost 1 base, V lost 4 bases, and 8 bases had no gene match. Germline V gene sequence: CDR1 MGHRA, CDR2 YSYEKL. Written as DNA, the CDR3 is TGCGCCAGCAGCCCTCTACCGGGACAGGGGGCGTCTGGGGCCAACGTCCTGACTTTC. Its translation: CASSPLPGQGASGANVLTF.

This chain uses TRBV9 with TRBJ2-1, with TRBD2 matching over 11 bases. The CDR3 covers 15 residues. V dropped 3 bases and J dropped 6; count of bases not matched to a gene: 5. In germline, CDR1 is SGDLS, CDR2 YYNGEE. The CDR3 DNA is TGTGCCAGCAGCGCGACTAGCGGGATATTCAATGAGCAGTTCTTC. Encoded protein: CASSATSGIFNEQFF.

As concerns this clone: Other nucleotide sequences from this sample produce the same CDR3. The V gene is TRBV6-5, the J gene TRBJ2-3, with TRBD2 identical over 7 bases. J gave up 1 base and V 8 bases, and 6 bases lay outside the gene matches. The germline gives CDR1 MNHEY, CDR2 SVGAGI. The CDR3 loop spans 14 amino acids. The CDR3 spells CASSLGGGTDTQYF. In DNA, the CDR3 is TGTGCCAGCTCCCTTGGGGGGGGCACAGATACGCAGTATTTT.

This clone has a handful of counts. This sequence joins TRBV19 and TRBJ1-2; D possibly corresponds to TRBD1 (5 bases). Germline-derived CDR1 and CDR2 are LNHDA and SQIVND (reference sequence). Trimming took off 2 bases at V and 8 bases at J, with 12 bases between the two ends. CDR3 length: 13 residues. The DNA for the CDR3 is TGTGCCAGTAGTATACCAGGGAGGGGCGGCTACACCTTC. Amino acid sequence: CASSIPGRGGYTF.

CDR3 protein: CASSPPTSGVNEQFF. Written as DNA, the CDR3 is TGTGCCAGCTCACCACCGACTAGCGGGGTGAATGAGCAGTTCTTC. The chain carries TRBV18 and TRBJ2-1; 11 bases are a match to TRBD2. Trimming took 0 bases from V and 7 from J; bases not matched to a gene: 2. The CDR3 loop spans 15 amino acids. CDR1 is KGHSH and CDR2 is LQKENI in the germline V gene.

V is TRBV7-3 and J is TRBJ1-2, with 10 bases fitting TRBD1. This CDR3 is 14 amino acids long. Germline V gives CDR1 SGHTA, CDR2 FQGTGA. V gave up 4 bases and J gave up 4 bases; unmatched junction bases: 3. The CDR3 spells CASSSGTGAYGYTF. CDR3 DNA: TGTGCCAGCAGCTCCGGGACAGGGGCCTATGGCTACACCTTC.

V usage is TRBV6-6 and J usage is TRBJ2-7; 8 positions agree with TRBD2. This CDR3 has 15 residues. CDR1 MNHNY and CDR2 SVGAGI come from the germline V gene (reference sequence). V dropped 5 bases and J dropped 6; count of bases not matched to a gene: 12. Here the CDR3 DNA reads TGTGCCAGCAGTCCAACTAGCGGCAAGGGGCTCGAGCAGTACTTC. Its translation: CASSPTSGKGLEQYF.

V gene TRBV9 combines with J gene TRBJ2-7; 12 nucleotides match TRBD1. Germline V lookup: CDR1 SGDLS, CDR2 YYNGEE. The CDR3 extends over 16 amino acids. V lost 0 bases, J lost 5 bases, and 6 bases stayed unmatched. CDR3 DNA sequence: TGTGCCAGCAGCGTAGGCGGGACAGGGGGCGAGCACGAGCAGTACTTC. Amino acids: CASSVGGTGGEHEQYF.

The rearrangement uses TRBV19 and TRBJ2-7, with 8 bases fitting TRBD1. CDR1 LNHDA and CDR2 SQIVND come from the germline V gene (reference sequence). J was trimmed by 4 bases and V by 7 bases; bases with no gene match: 6. The CDR3 contains 13 residues. The chain's CDR3 is CASTRTGTYEQYF. The DNA for the CDR3 is TGTGCCAGTACCAGGACAGGGACGTACGAGCAGTACTTC.

This chain joins TRBV7-9 and TRBJ2-5; D perhaps matches TRBD1 (6 bases). CDR3 length: 15 amino acids. V was clipped by 4 bases and J by 10 bases, with 22 bases between them. Germline CDR1 reads SEHNR; CDR2 reads FQNEAQ (reference sequence). The CDR3 DNA is TGTGCCAGCAGCTCATTACAGGGTACAAGTGAAAACCAGTACTTC. This gives the protein CASSSLQGTSENQYF.

The chain uses TRBV19 and TRBJ2-5; 9 bases are shared with TRBD1. Matching the DNA end better, TRBJ2-7 makes the J call doubtful. Germline V gene sequence: CDR1 LNHDA, CDR2 SQIVND (reference sequence). The CDR3 sequence is 17 residues long. The CDR3 protein is CASSIRWTGVGPYEQYF. CDR3 DNA sequence: TGTGCCAGTAGTATACGTTGGACAGGGGTTGGGCCTTACGAGCAGTACTTC.

This clone showed up just once. The rearrangement joins TRBV19 to TRBJ1-5; D might be TRBD1 (6 bases). Trimming pared 5 bases from V and 5 bases from J, leaving 13 bases between. Germline V gene sequence: CDR1 LNHDA, CDR2 SQIVND (reference sequence). CDR3 length equals 14 residues. CDR3 sequence (DNA): TGTGCCAGTAGTGTGGCAGGGGAATATCAGCCCCAGCATTTT. It yields the protein CASSVAGEYQPQHF.

In its sample, this clone was seen once. The chain has TRBV27 and TRBJ1-2; weak D call: TRBD1 (5 bases). Trimming removed 2 bases at V and 8 bases at J, with 15 bases between. This CDR3 spans 14 amino acids. Germline V gives CDR1 MNHEY, CDR2 SMNVEV (reference sequence). CDR3 region: CASSLGQGAGGYTF. DNA of the CDR3: TGTGCCAGCAGTTTAGGGCAGGGCGCGGGGGGCTACACCTTC.

This chain connects TRBV5-4 to TRBJ2-1, with a tentative D call TRBD2 (5 bases). The germline V and J ends were trimmed by 4 bases and 7 bases, with 21 bases remaining between them. CDR1 and CDR2 from the germline V gene are SGHNT and YYREEE (reference sequence). The CDR3 is made up of 16 amino acids. The CDR3 reads CASSVGSGVSFNEQFF. CDR3 coding DNA: TGTGCCAGCAGCGTGGGTTCCGGGGTTTCTTTTAATGAGCAGTTCTTC.

The rearrangement joins TRBV6-6 to TRBJ2-7; a weak D match, TRBD2 (5 bases). The CDR3 is 12 residues long. V lost 5 bases and J lost 4, with 9 bases in between. Germline lookup yields CDR1 MNHNY and CDR2 SVGAGI (reference sequence). CDR3 region: CASSPSGYEQYF. CDR3 DNA sequence: TGTGCCAGCAGTCCGTCGGGGTACGAGCAGTACTTC.

The rearrangement joins TRBV6-5 to TRBJ2-5; 8 bases line up with TRBD1. The J call could be wrong; TRBJ2-7 is a better fit for the DNA end. This CDR3 region has 15 residues. CDR1 is MNHEY, CDR2 SVGAGI, per germline. As DNA, the CDR3 is TGTGCCAGCAGGCCGGGACAGGCTAGTCCCTACGAGCAGTACTTC. It codes for CASRPGQASPYEQYF.

The chain is built from TRBV27 and TRBJ2-1; 8 bases line up with TRBD2. V lost 5 bases to trimming and J lost 7 bases; unmatched junction nucleotides: 7. Germline-derived CDR1 and CDR2 are MNHEY and SMNVEV (reference sequence). This CDR3 comprises 14 residues. The CDR3 nucleotides are TGTGCCAGCAGTCACAGACTAGCGATGAATGAGCAGTTCTTC. Translated: CASSHRLAMNEQFF.

This clone was observed a few times. As DNA, the CDR3 is TGTGCCAGCAGTTCCCCGGGACACGTACCTTTATCCTCCTACGAGCAGTACTTC. Translated, it gives CASSSPGHVPLSSYEQYF. The genes are TRBV28 and TRBJ2-7; tentatively, D is TRBD1 (6 bases). Trimming shortened V by 4 bases and J by 0 bases, and 22 bases separated the two germline ends. Germline V gene sequence: CDR1 MDHEN, CDR2 SYDVKM. CDR3 length: 18 residues.

This clone has more than one count but fewer than ten. As DNA, the CDR3 is TGCAGCGTTGAAGATTTTGTAGAAAATGGCTACACCTTC. Translated: CSVEDFVENGYTF. This sequence joins TRBV29-1 and TRBJ1-2; D is unclear. The V end was cut by 0 bases, the J end by 6 bases, with 11 bases between. Germline CDR1 SQVTM, CDR2 ANQGSEA. The CDR3 runs to 13 residues.

The CDR3 loop reads CASSARGLARTSTDTQYF. The CDR3 DNA reads TGTGCCAGTAGTGCCCGCGGACTAGCGAGAACTAGCACAGATACGCAGTATTTT. V and J are TRBV19 and TRBJ2-3; 9 bases line up with TRBD2. The CDR3 is made up of 18 amino acids. From germline, CDR1 is LNHDA and CDR2 SQIVND (reference sequence). V shed 5 bases, J shed 0 bases, and the junction held 12 bases outside the gene matches.

This clone was observed once. The gene calls are TRBV30 and TRBJ1-5; 10 positions match TRBD1. Germline-derived CDR1 and CDR2 are GTSNPN and SVGIG (reference sequence). The CDR3 is 15 residues long. V was pared by 0 bases and J by 5 bases, with 4 bases of the junction left unmatched. Written as DNA, the CDR3 is TGTGCCTGGAGTGTAGGGGACAGGGGTTATCAGCCCCAGCATTTT. This codes for CAWSVGDRGYQPQHF.

The V call is TRBV10-1, the J call TRBJ2-7; 7 bases fit TRBD2. CDR1 is WNHNN, CDR2 SYGVQD, per germline (reference sequence). This CDR3 has 13 amino acids. The V segment lost 7 bases and the J segment 6 bases; nucleotides outside the gene matches: 9. The CDR3 nucleotides are TGCGCCAGCACCGCGAGCGGGGCTTTCGAGCAGTACTTC. It encodes CASTASGAFEQYF.

As concerns this clone: Compared with germline, one end of the junction differs, possibly owing to a read error. This sequence joins TRBV12-5 and TRBJ2-1; the D gene is possibly TRBD2 (6 bases). CDR1 is LGHNT and CDR2 is FRNRAP in the germline V gene. The CDR3 loop spans 12 amino acids. CDR3 nucleotide sequence: TGTGCTAGTGGACCGGACTACGATGAGCAGTTCTTC. This translates into CASGPDYDEQFF.

This clone was found a few times. The gene calls are TRBV19 and TRBJ2-5; 11 bases line up with TRBD2. CDR3 length: 14 amino acids. Germline V gene data show CDR1 as LNHDA and CDR2 as SQIVND (reference sequence). V lost 4 bases and J lost 6; bases outside the gene matches: 4. The CDR3, as DNA: TGTGCCAGTAGTAATCTAGCGGGAGGAAAGACCCAGTACTTC. It specifies CASSNLAGGKTQYF.

V usage is TRBV7-3 and J usage is TRBJ2-2, with 14 bases identical to TRBD2. This CDR3 is 16 amino acids long. V shed 4 bases, J shed 6 bases, and the junction held 4 bases outside the gene matches. Per germline, CDR1 SGHTA and CDR2 FQGTGA. As DNA, the CDR3 is TGTGCCAGCAGCTCCAAGACTAGCGGGGGGGCCGGGGAGCTGTTTTTT. This codes for CASSSKTSGGAGELFF.

V is TRBV7-9 and J is TRBJ1-5; D remains unclear. The CDR3 consists of 13 residues. V gave up 1 base and J gave up 4 bases, with 5 bases separating them. The germline CDR1 and CDR2 sequences are SEHNR and FQNEAQ (reference sequence). CDR3 sequence (DNA): TGTGCCAGCAGCTTAGGGCAGAATCAGCCCCAGCATTTT. Its translation is CASSLGQNQPQHF.